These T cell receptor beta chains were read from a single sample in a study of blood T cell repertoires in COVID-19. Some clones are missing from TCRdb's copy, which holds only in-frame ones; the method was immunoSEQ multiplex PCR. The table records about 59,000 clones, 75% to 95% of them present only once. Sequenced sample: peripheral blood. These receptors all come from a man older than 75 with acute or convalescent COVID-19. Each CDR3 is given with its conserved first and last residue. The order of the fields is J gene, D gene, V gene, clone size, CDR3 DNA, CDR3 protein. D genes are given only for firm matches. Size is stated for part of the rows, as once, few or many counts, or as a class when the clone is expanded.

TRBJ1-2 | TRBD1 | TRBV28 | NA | TGTGCCAGCAGTCCCTGGACAGGCCACTATGGCTACACCTTC | CASSPWTGHYGYTF
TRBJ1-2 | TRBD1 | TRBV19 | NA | TGTGCCAGTAGTACGGACAGGGGGCTGTATGGCTACACCTTC | CASSTDRGLYGYTF
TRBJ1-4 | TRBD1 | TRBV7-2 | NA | TGTGCCAGCAGCTCCCAGGGGGCAACTAATGAAAAACTGTTTTTT | CASSSQGATNEKLFF
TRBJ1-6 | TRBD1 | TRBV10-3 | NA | TGTGCCATCAGTGAGTCGGGACAGCAGATCAATTCACCCCTCCACTTT | CAISESGQQINSPLHF
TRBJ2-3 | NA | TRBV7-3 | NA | TGTGCCAGCAGCTTTCAGGGGCGGGGGAATACAGATACGCAGTATTTT | CASSFQGRGNTDTQYF
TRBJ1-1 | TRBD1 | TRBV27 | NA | TGTGCCAGCAGTTTATCCCCTTACAGGGGATTCGGCCTGATGAACACTGAAGCTTTCTTT | CASSLSPYRGFGLMNTEAFF
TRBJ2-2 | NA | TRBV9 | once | TGTGCCAGCAGCGTAATGGCTAACACCGGGGAGCTGTTTTTT | CASSVMANTGELFF
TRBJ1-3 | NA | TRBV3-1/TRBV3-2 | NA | TGTGCCAGCAATGGGGGCGTTTCTGGAAACACCATATATTTT | CASNGGVSGNTIYF
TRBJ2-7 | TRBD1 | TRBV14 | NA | TGTGCCAGCAACCAAGTAAAGGGGGCCGAGCAGTACTTC | CASNQVKGAEQYF
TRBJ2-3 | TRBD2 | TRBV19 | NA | TGTGCCAGTAGACGGGGGGAGGTAACAGATACGCAGTATTTT | CASRRGEVTDTQYF
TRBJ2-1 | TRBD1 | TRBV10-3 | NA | TGTGCCATCAGTGAGTCCCTACCCAGGGACAGGGGGCTCGATGAGCAGTTCTTC | CAISESLPRDRGLDEQFF
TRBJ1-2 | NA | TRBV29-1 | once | TGCAGCGTTCGACGCCGGGACACCGTTGTCGATAACTATGGCTACACCTTC | CSVRRRDTVVDNYGYTF
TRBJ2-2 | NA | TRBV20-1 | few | TGCAGTGCTAGTAGGCAGGGTGCGAACACCGGGGAGCTGTTTTTT | CSASRQGANTGELFF
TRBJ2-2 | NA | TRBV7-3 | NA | TGTGCCAGCAGCTTAGCTCCCGCGGGCACCGGGGAGCTGTTTTTT | CASSLAPAGTGELFF
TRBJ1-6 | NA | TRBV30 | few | TGTGCCTGGAGCAGGGATCACTCACCCCTCCACTTT | CAWSRDHSPLHF
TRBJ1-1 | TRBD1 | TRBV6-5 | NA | TGTGCCAGCAGTCAACTGACAGGGGGCGTTACTGAAGCTTTCTTT | CASSQLTGGVTEAFF